What follows are 4 T cell receptor beta chains derived from one specimen sequenced in a study of T cell responses to AZD1222 COVID-19 vaccine. Profiling relied on immunoSEQ multiplex PCR, and the TCRdb table lists in-frame clones only, not all of them. The sample records about 100,000 clones, 70% to 90% being singletons. This specimen consisted of peripheral blood, obtained on day 0 of MenACWY control vaccination. The source of these receptors is an adult in good health.

This clone was observed once. V and J are TRBV7-9 and TRBJ2-7; 10 bases fit TRBD2. After removal of 7 bases from V and 6 bases from J, the junction contained 12 bases not matched to a gene. The CDR3 length is 15 residues. Germline lookup yields CDR1 SEHNR and CDR2 FQNEAQ (reference sequence). The CDR3 reads CASNGGSGRASEQYF. CDR3 in DNA: TGTGCCAGCAACGGGGGAAGCGGGAGGGCCTCCGAGCAGTACTTC.

The chain couples TRBV27 to TRBJ1-6; the match to TRBD1 covers 10 bases. CDR3 length equals 14 residues. The V gene's germline CDR1 is MNHEY and CDR2 SMNVEV (reference sequence). V shed 5 bases, J shed 10 bases, and the junction held 5 bases outside the gene matches. The CDR3 reads CASSKTGGDSPLHF. The CDR3 region has the DNA TGTGCCAGCAGTAAGACAGGGGGCGACTCACCCCTCCACTTT.

This clone was seen a single time. The chain recombines TRBV9 with TRBJ1-2, with 9 bases fitting TRBD1. This CDR3 comprises 16 residues. The germline V gene has CDR1 SGDLS and CDR2 YYNGEE. Unmatched junction bases numbered 7, after V lost 0 bases and J lost 4 bases. The CDR3 region is CASSVGMGQGGYGYTF. CDR3 DNA: TGTGCCAGCAGCGTAGGGATGGGACAGGGAGGCTATGGCTACACCTTC.

The genes are TRBV12-3 or TRBV12-4 and TRBJ2-1; tentative D call: TRBD2 (5 bases). V lost 8 bases and J lost 9, with 14 bases in between. The CDR3 loop spans 12 amino acids. This CDR3 is CASGLSGFEQFF. DNA of the CDR3: TGTGCCAGCGGACTGTCCGGGTTTGAGCAGTTCTTC.